This T cell receptor beta chain was recorded in a study of PD-1 blockade in classical Hodgkin lymphoma. Time point meaning: cycle 4 day 1 (C4D1), after 6 weeks of nivolumab. All patients experienced relapse after autologous stem cell transplantation, and brentuximab vedotin exposure was variable. The table came from immunoSEQ multiplex PCR; TCRdb's copy has only in-frame clones and leaves some out. The repertoire includes approximately 45,000 clones, 60% to 70% of them detected once, and more than 3% sits in the top ten. This clone was found a few times. This sample includes further DNA sequences coding for the same CDR3. The sequencing here drew on peripheral blood mononuclear cells (PBMCs), taken before the fourth cycle of nivolumab. This clonotype originated in a human donor with classical Hodgkin lymphoma.

CDR3: CASSYWTGDEKLFF. The CDR3, as DNA: TGTGCCAGCAGTTATTGGACAGGGGACGAAAAACTGTTTTTT. J is TRBJ1-4 and V is TRBV6-5; 9 bases map to TRBD1. CDR1 is MNHEY and CDR2 is SVGAGI in the germline V gene. The CDR3 covers 14 residues. After removal of 3 bases from V and 8 bases from J, the junction contained 4 bases not matched to a gene.